This TCR beta chain is from a study of STAT5B mutations in CD4+ large granular lymphocyte leukemia. After removal of 10 bases from V and 4 bases from J, the junction contained 5 bases not matched to a gene. The CDR3 sequence is 12 residues long. The germline gives CDR1 LNHDA, CDR2 SQIVND (reference sequence). Generated by immunoSEQ multiplex PCR, the TCRdb table keeps only in-frame clones and is missing some. The sample includes roughly 40,000 clones, approximately 84% of them seen just once. This sequence originates from a human donor in good health. The V and J genes are TRBV19 and TRBJ1-1, with TRBD1 identical over 8 bases. Source material: CD4+ T cells from blood buffy coats. The CDR3 DNA reads as TGTGCCACACAGGGGGACGGCACTGAAGCTTTCTTT. This encodes CATQGDGTEAFF.